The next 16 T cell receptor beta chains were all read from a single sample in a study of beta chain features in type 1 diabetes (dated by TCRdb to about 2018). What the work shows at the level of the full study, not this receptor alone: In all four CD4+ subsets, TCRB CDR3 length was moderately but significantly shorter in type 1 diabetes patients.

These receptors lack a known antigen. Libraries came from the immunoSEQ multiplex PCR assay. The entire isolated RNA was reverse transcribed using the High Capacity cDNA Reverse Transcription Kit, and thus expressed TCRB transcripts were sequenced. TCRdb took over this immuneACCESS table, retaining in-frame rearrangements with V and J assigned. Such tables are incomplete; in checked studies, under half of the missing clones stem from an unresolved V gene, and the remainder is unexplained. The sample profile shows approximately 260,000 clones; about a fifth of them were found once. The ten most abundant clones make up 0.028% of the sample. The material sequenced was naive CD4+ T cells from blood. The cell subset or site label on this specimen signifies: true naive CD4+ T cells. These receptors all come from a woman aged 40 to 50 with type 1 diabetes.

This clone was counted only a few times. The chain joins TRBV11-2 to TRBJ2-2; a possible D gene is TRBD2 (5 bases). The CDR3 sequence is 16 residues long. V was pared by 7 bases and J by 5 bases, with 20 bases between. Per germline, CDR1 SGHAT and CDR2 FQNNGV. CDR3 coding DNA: TGTGCCAGCAACCCAATTCGGGATGTGGTAACCGGGGAGCTGTTTTTT. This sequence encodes CASNPIRDVVTGELFF.

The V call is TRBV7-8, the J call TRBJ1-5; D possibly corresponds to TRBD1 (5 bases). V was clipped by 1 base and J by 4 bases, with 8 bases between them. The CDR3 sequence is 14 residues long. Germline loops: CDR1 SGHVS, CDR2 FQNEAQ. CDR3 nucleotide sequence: TGTGCCAGCAGCTTAGGACAGACAAATCAGCCCCAGCATTTT. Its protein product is CASSLGQTNQPQHF.

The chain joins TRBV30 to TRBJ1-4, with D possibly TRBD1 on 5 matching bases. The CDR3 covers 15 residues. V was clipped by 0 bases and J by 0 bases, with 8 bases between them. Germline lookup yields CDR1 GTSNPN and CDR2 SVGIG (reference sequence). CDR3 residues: CAWSVGGATNEKLFF. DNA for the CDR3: TGTGCCTGGAGTGTTGGAGGGGCAACTAATGAAAAACTGTTTTTT. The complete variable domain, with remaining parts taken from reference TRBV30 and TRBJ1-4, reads SQTIHQWPATLVQPVGSPLSLECTVEGTSNPNLYWYRQAAGRGLQLLFYSVGIGQISSEVPQNLSASRPQDRQFILSSKKLLLSDSGFYLCAWSVGGATNEKLFFGSGTQLSVL.

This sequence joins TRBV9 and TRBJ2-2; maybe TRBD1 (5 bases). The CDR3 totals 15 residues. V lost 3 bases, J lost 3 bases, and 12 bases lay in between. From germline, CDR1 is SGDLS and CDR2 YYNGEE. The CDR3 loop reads CASSGLTGYTGELFF. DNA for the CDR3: TGTGCCAGCAGCGGCCTAACAGGCTACACCGGGGAGCTGTTTTTT.

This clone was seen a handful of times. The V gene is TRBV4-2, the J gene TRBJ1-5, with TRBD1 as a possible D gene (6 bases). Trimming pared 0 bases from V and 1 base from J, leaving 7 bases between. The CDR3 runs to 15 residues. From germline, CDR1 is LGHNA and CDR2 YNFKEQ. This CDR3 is CASSQEGASNQPQHF. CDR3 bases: TGTGCCAGCAGCCAAGAGGGGGCCAGCAATCAGCCCCAGCATTTT.

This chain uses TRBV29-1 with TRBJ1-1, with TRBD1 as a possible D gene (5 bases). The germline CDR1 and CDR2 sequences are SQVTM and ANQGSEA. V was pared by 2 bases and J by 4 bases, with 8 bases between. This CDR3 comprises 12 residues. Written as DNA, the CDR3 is TGCAGCGTTGAATCGGGGGTCACTGAAGCTTTCTTT. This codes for CSVESGVTEAFF.

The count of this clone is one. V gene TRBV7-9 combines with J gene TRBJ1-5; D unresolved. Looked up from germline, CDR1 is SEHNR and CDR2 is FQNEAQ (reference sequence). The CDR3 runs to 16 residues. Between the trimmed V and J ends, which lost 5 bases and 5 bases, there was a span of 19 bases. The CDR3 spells CASSPTPLNDYQPQHF. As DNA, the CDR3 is TGTGCCAGCAGCCCTACTCCACTAAATGACTATCAGCCCCAGCATTTT.

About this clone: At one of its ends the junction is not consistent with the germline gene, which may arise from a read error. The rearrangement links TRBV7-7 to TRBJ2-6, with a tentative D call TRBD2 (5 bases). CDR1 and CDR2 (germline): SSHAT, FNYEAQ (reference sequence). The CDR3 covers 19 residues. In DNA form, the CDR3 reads TGTGCTAGCAGCTCAGGACTCAGTACCAGAAGCTCTGGGGCCAACGTCCTGACTTTC. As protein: CASSSGLSTRSSGANVLTF.

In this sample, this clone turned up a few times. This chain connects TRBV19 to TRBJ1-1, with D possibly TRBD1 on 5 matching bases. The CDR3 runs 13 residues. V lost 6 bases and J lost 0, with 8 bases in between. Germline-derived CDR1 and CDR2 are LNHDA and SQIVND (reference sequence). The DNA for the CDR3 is TGTGCCAGTAGCCGGGGGATGAACACTGAAGCTTTCTTT. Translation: CASSRGMNTEAFF.

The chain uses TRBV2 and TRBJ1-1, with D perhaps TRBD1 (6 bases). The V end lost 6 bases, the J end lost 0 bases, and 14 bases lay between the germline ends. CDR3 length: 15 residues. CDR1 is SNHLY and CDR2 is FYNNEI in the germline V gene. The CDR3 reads CASRDAGVMNTEAFF. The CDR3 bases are TGTGCCAGCAGAGATGCAGGGGTCATGAACACTGAAGCTTTCTTT.

Here the CDR3 reads CSVEDTGGPRGQFF. The CDR3 DNA follows: TGCAGCGTTGAAGATACGGGAGGCCCCCGGGGGCAGTTCTTC. The V and J genes are TRBV29-1 and TRBJ2-1; 7 nucleotides match TRBD2. V was clipped by 0 bases and J by 12 bases; unmatched bases: 11. CDR1 is SQVTM, CDR2 ANQGSEA, per germline. CDR3 size: 14 residues.

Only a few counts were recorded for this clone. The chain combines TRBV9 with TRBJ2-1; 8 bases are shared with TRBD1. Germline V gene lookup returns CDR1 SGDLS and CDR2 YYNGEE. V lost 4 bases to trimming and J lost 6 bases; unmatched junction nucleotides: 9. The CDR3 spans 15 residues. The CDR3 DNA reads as TGTGCCAGCAGCCGACTGACAGGGGCAATCAATGAGCAGTTCTTC. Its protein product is CASSRLTGAINEQFF.

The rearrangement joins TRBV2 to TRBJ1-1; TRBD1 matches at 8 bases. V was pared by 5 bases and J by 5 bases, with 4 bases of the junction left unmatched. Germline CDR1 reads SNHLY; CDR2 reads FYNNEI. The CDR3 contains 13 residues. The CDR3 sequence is CASSLDRGTEAFF. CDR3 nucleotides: TGTGCCAGCAGTTTAGACAGGGGAACTGAAGCTTTCTTT.

CDR3 amino acids: CSVSPSPGYTF. The CDR3 bases are TGCAGCGTCTCCCCCTCCCCTGGCTACACCTTC. This chain uses TRBV29-1 with TRBJ1-2; D remains unclear. The CDR3 runs 11 residues. Between the trimmed V and J ends, which lost 6 bases and 7 bases, there was a span of 12 bases. Germline-derived CDR1 and CDR2 are SQVTM and ANQGSEA. Based on the CDR3 plus reference TRBV29-1 and TRBJ1-2, the full variable domain is SAVISQKPSRDICQRGTSLTIQCQVDSQVTMMFWYRQQPGQSLTLIATANQGSEATYESGFVIDKFPISRPNLTFSTLTVSNMSPEDSSIYLCSVSPSPGYTFGSGTRLTVV.

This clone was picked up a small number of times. CDR3 sequence: CASSLVEGTGETQYF. As DNA, the CDR3 is TGTGCCAGCAGCTTGGTGGAGGGGACGGGAGAGACCCAGTACTTC. This chain connects TRBV7-3 to TRBJ2-5; perhaps TRBD2 as D (6 bases). Germline-derived CDR1 and CDR2 are SGHTA and FQGTGA. The CDR3 spans 15 residues. The V gene lost 3 bases and the J gene lost 4 bases, with 15 bases spanning the gap.

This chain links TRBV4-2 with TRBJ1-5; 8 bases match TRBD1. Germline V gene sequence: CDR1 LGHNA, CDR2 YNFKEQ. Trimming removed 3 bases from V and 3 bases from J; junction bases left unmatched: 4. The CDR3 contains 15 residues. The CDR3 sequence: CASSQADRANQPQHF. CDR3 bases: TGTGCCAGCAGCCAGGCGGACAGGGCCAATCAGCCCCAGCATTTT.